These 3 T cell receptor beta chains originate from one sample sequenced in a study of regulatory T cells in long-lasting Graves disease. Arm-PCR of CDR3 regions and iRepertoire HTBI primers were the basis on which TCR beta libraries were built. TCRdb called the multiplex PCR reads again in MiXCR, with one record for every CDR3 protein. The table lists a few hundred thousand distinct CDR3 sequences, roughly a quarter of them singletons. The time point is: persistent/refractory GD, antithyroid drugs over 5 years with positive TRAb. The TCR library used RNA extracted from PBMCs. Material: peripheral blood mononuclear cells (PBMCs), obtained when the disease was refractory, from a patient treated with antithyroid drugs. The receptors originated from a female donor with Graves disease.

Many counts were recorded for this clonotype. V usage is TRBV3-1 and J usage is TRBJ1-1; the match to TRBD1 covers 7 bases. V lost 0 bases and J lost 5; bases outside the gene matches: 6. CDR1 is LGHDT, CDR2 YNNKEL, per germline (reference sequence). This CDR3 has 15 residues. In DNA form, the CDR3 reads TGTGCCAGCAGCCAAGATGTTTCAGGGGGGACTGAAGCTTTCTTT. Translating it yields CASSQDVSGGTEAFF.

This clonotype was seen a few times. The chain is built from TRBV7-3 and TRBJ2-5; TRBD2 agrees at 8 bases. Losses at the gene ends were 0 bases for V and 5 bases for J; bases not matched to a gene: 14. Germline V CDR1 and CDR2: SGHTA, FQGTGA. This CDR3 is 18 amino acids long. This CDR3 reads CASSLTNQGGGRRETQYF. The CDR3 DNA is TGTGCCAGCAGCTTAACGAACCAAGGCGGGGGGAGGCGGGAGACCCAGTACTTC.

Ten or more counts support this clonotype. The chain recombines TRBV7-3 with TRBJ1-6; D not resolved. The CDR3 runs to 13 residues. The V end was cut by 1 base, the J end by 9 bases, with 7 bases between. From germline, CDR1 is SGHTA and CDR2 FQGTGA. This chain's CDR3 is CASSLRAGSPLHF. For the CDR3, the DNA is TGTGCCAGCAGCTTAAGGGCGGGTTCACCCCTCCACTTT.